This T cell receptor beta chain was sequenced in a study of T cells in Graves' hyperthyroidism and ophthalmopathy. In its sample, this clonotype was seen a few times. Template material for amplifying TCR beta CDR3 regions consisted of RNA transcripts. TCR CDR3 underwent first-round RT-PCR with the HTBI primer set. One entry per CDR3 protein results from TCRdb running MiXCR on the multiplex PCR reads. This sample has hundreds of thousands of distinct CDR3 sequences; around 15% occur once, and the top ten carry under 15%. Trimming at V came to 1 base and at J to 6 bases, leaving 5 bases not matched to a gene. Germline V lookup: CDR1 SGDLS, CDR2 YYNGEE. The CDR3 runs to 14 residues.

The clonotype was recovered from a man younger than 35 with Graves' ophthalmopathy. The sample taken for sequencing was blood. The V gene is TRBV9, the J gene TRBJ2-7; 9 bases agree with TRBD2. CDR3 loop: CASSVLAGVGEQYF. CDR3 sequence (DNA): TGTGCCAGCAGCGTATTAGCGGGAGTGGGCGAGCAGTACTTC.